This TCR beta chain was sequenced during a study of neurological immune-mediated disorders. Study-wide context: There were roughly 35 multiple sclerosis patients; roughly 30 were relapsing-remitting and 3 were secondary progressive. The study, taken as a whole, reports: There was no clinical or MRI feature that showed an association with the multiple sclerosis repertoire cluster. CDR3 amino acid sequences found in expanded clones were never shared across subjects, suggesting private repertoires in all groups.

The CDR3 is 16 residues long. The V and J ends lost 3 bases and 0 bases respectively, with 12 bases between them. From germline, CDR1 is SGHTA and CDR2 FQGNSA. This clonotype was recorded at least ten times. Its antigen is not identified. 5'RACE employing 10-nucleotide random UMIs yielded the cDNA. TCRdb redid the calling of the 5' RACE reads with MiXCR, one entry per CDR3 protein. The sample holds 45,000 to 55,000 distinct CDR3 sequences, around 4% seen once. Sequencing input: PBMCs. The TCR comes from a man aged 60 to 69 with multiple sclerosis. The chain recombines TRBV7-2 with TRBJ1-5; D unresolved. The CDR3 DNA reads as TGTGCCAGCAGCTTTTTTGGGCGGGCTAGCAATCAGCCCCAGCATTTT. This translates into CASSFFGRASNQPQHF.